This T cell receptor beta chain was profiled in a study of cytomegalovirus exposure and HLA in healthy donors. Study outcomes and limitations: Reports credit the classifier with highly specific, highly sensitive diagnosis of cytomegalovirus status. Most observed TCR sequences were rare, whereas some public TCRs were detected in many donors.

TCRdb's table, derived via immunoSEQ multiplex PCR, lists solely in-frame clones and lacks some. Of a few hundred thousand clones in the sample, about 90% were seen once. This clone was seen just once. Its antigen is unknown. The germline V gene has CDR1 SGHRS and CDR2 YFSETQ. Between the trimmed V and J ends, which lost 5 bases and 2 bases, there was a span of 14 bases. This CDR3 comprises 15 residues. The chain is built from TRBV5-1 and TRBJ1-5; D not certain. The source is a man aged 18 to 29 in good health and CMV-seropositive. The sample comprised PBMCs. For the CDR3, the DNA is TGCGCCAGCAGTCCCGGCCAGGACCGCAATCAGCCCCAGCATTTT. It yields the protein CASSPGQDRNQPQHF.